Listed below are T cell receptor beta chains from one sample, sequenced in a study of blood T cell repertoires in COVID-19. The table came from immunoSEQ multiplex PCR; TCRdb's copy has only in-frame clones and leaves some out. The table records about 200,000 clones, roughly 83% of them present only once. Sequencing was done on a sample of peripheral blood. The receptors come from a man aged 35 to 55 with acute or convalescent COVID-19. The CDR3 runs from the conserved cysteine through the conserved F or W. The D gene is left open where the match is weak. Clone size is shown for a subset of rows, as once, few, many or a class of expanded clone.

d_gene: -; v_gene: TRBV3-1/TRBV3-2; j_gene: TRBJ1-4; abundance: once; len: 15; CDR3nt: TGTGCCAGCAGCCAAGACCCAGGGACACAAGAAAAACTGTTTTTT; CDR3aa: CASSQDPGTQEKLFF
d_gene: TRBD1; v_gene: TRBV25-1; j_gene: TRBJ2-2; abundance: -; len: 14; CDR3nt: TGTGCCACCAGGGACAGGAGTGACACCGGGGAGCTGTTTTTT; CDR3aa: CATRDRSDTGELFF
d_gene: -; v_gene: TRBV6-2/TRBV6-3; j_gene: TRBJ2-1; abundance: -; len: 19; CDR3nt: TGTGCCAGCAGTTACCCGTCGGAGGGATCGACACGATCGGGAAATGAGCAGTTCTTC; CDR3aa: CASSYPSEGSTRSGNEQFF
d_gene: TRBD2; v_gene: TRBV27; j_gene: TRBJ2-2; abundance: once; len: 19; CDR3nt: TGTGCCAGCAGTTATTACTGGGCGGGAGAGGGCTTCGGGACCGGGGAGCTGTTTTTT; CDR3aa: CASSYYWAGEGFGTGELFF
d_gene: TRBD1; v_gene: TRBV14; j_gene: TRBJ1-2; abundance: once; len: 17; CDR3nt: TGTGCCAGCAGCCAAGAACTAGGCGGACAGGGGATCGATGGCTACACCTTC; CDR3aa: CASSQELGGQGIDGYTF
d_gene: TRBD1; v_gene: TRBV30; j_gene: TRBJ1-2; abundance: -; len: 12; CDR3nt: TGTGCCTGGACATTAGGGGGCGGTGGCTACACCTTC; CDR3aa: CAWTLGGGGYTF
d_gene: TRBD1; v_gene: TRBV9; j_gene: TRBJ1-1; abundance: -; len: 15; CDR3nt: TGTGCCAGCAGCGCAAGGGGACAGGGCTGGACTGAAGCTTTCTTT; CDR3aa: CASSARGQGWTEAFF
d_gene: TRBD2; v_gene: TRBV4-3; j_gene: TRBJ2-1; abundance: -; len: 19; CDR3nt: TGCGCCAGCAGCCAGACCCACGCCGGCGGGACTAGCGGGAGCTATGAGCAGTTCTTC; CDR3aa: CASSQTHAGGTSGSYEQFF
d_gene: -; v_gene: TRBV6-6; j_gene: TRBJ1-1; abundance: -; len: 16; CDR3nt: TGTGCCAGCAGGCACGATCCTTTGTGGAGGTCCCCTGAAGCTTTCTTT; CDR3aa: CASRHDPLWRSPEAFF
d_gene: TRBD1; v_gene: TRBV27; j_gene: TRBJ1-4; abundance: -; len: 17; CDR3nt: TGTGCCAGCAGTTTCAGAGAAGGGACAGGTGGTTCTGAAAAACTGTTTTTT; CDR3aa: CASSFREGTGGSEKLFF
d_gene: -; v_gene: TRBV5-4; j_gene: TRBJ2-3; abundance: -; len: 15; CDR3nt: TGTGCCAGCAGCTTGTACCAGCGGGGCACAGATACGCAGTATTTT; CDR3aa: CASSLYQRGTDTQYF
d_gene: -; v_gene: TRBV2; j_gene: TRBJ1-1; abundance: -; len: 14; CDR3nt: TGTGCCAGCAGCGCCCTGGGGGCAGGGACTGAAGCTTTCTTT; CDR3aa: CASSALGAGTEAFF
d_gene: TRBD1; v_gene: TRBV5-1; j_gene: TRBJ2-3; abundance: few; len: 16; CDR3nt: TGCGCCAGCAGCTTGGCCGGACAGGGTAGCACAGATACGCAGTATTTT; CDR3aa: CASSLAGQGSTDTQYF
d_gene: -; v_gene: TRBV28; j_gene: TRBJ2-1; abundance: few; len: 11; CDR3nt: TGTGCCAGCGGGACTAGGGGGCAGCAGTTCTTC; CDR3aa: CASGTRGQQFF
d_gene: TRBD1; v_gene: TRBV3-1/TRBV3-2; j_gene: TRBJ2-2; abundance: -; len: 19; CDR3nt: TGTGCCAGCAGCCAAAAGGACAGGGGATTCCCGGGGGTGACCGGGGAGCTGTTTTTT; CDR3aa: CASSQKDRGFPGVTGELFF
d_gene: TRBD1; v_gene: TRBV7-9; j_gene: TRBJ1-1; abundance: once; len: 17; CDR3nt: TGTGCCAGCAGCTTAGGATCGAGGGGGCCCTTGAACACTGAAGCTTTCTTT; CDR3aa: CASSLGSRGPLNTEAFF
d_gene: TRBD2; v_gene: TRBV7-2; j_gene: TRBJ2-3; abundance: -; len: 17; CDR3nt: TGTGCCAGCAGGCCCAGACTAGCGGGAGAAGTGGCAGATACGCAGTATTTT; CDR3aa: CASRPRLAGEVADTQYF
d_gene: TRBD2; v_gene: TRBV7-9; j_gene: TRBJ2-5; abundance: -; len: 17; CDR3nt: TGTGCCAGCAGCTTAGAGAGGACTAGCGGGCACCAAGAGACCCAGTACTTC; CDR3aa: CASSLERTSGHQETQYF
d_gene: TRBD1; v_gene: TRBV6-5; j_gene: TRBJ1-1; abundance: -; len: 14; CDR3nt: TGTGCCAGCAGCCAATTACAGGGGGCGGCTGAAGCTTTCTTT; CDR3aa: CASSQLQGAAEAFF
d_gene: TRBD2; v_gene: TRBV5-1; j_gene: TRBJ2-7; abundance: -; len: 15; CDR3nt: TGCGCCAGCAGCTTGTCTAGCGGGGGTTTCTACGAGCAGTACTTC; CDR3aa: CASSLSSGGFYEQYF
d_gene: -; v_gene: TRBV10-1; j_gene: TRBJ1-3; abundance: -; len: 14; CDR3nt: TGCGCCACCAGCTCCGGGGGATCTGGAAACACCATATATTTT; CDR3aa: CATSSGGSGNTIYF
d_gene: TRBD1; v_gene: TRBV29-1; j_gene: TRBJ1-3; abundance: -; len: 16; CDR3nt: TGCAGCGTTGAGATTTACGGGACAGGGCCTGGAAACACCATATATTTT; CDR3aa: CSVEIYGTGPGNTIYF
d_gene: -; v_gene: TRBV3-1/TRBV3-2; j_gene: TRBJ1-5; abundance: -; len: 12; CDR3nt: TGTGCCAGCAGCCTCGGAGTTCAGCCCCAGCATTTT; CDR3aa: CASSLGVQPQHF
d_gene: TRBD1; v_gene: TRBV9; j_gene: TRBJ1-1; abundance: once; len: 14; CDR3nt: TGTGCCAGCAGCCCATCAGGGGGCCGCACTGAAGCTTTCTTT; CDR3aa: CASSPSGGRTEAFF
d_gene: TRBD1; v_gene: TRBV10-3; j_gene: TRBJ2-2; abundance: -; len: 17; CDR3nt: TGTGCCATCAGTGAGAGGATGGGGACAGGGGGCACCGGGGAGCTGTTTTTT; CDR3aa: CAISERMGTGGTGELFF
d_gene: -; v_gene: TRBV11-2; j_gene: TRBJ2-5; abundance: -; len: 16; CDR3nt: TGTGCCAGCAGCTTAAATTTAGGGAGGTGGAGGGAGACCCAGTACTTC; CDR3aa: CASSLNLGRWRETQYF
d_gene: -; v_gene: TRBV6-5; j_gene: TRBJ2-5; abundance: -; len: 12; CDR3nt: TGTGCCAGCGGGGGGATGAGAGAGACCCAGTACTTC; CDR3aa: CASGGMRETQYF
d_gene: TRBD1; v_gene: TRBV27; j_gene: TRBJ1-3; abundance: -; len: 16; CDR3nt: TGTGCCAGCAGTGTTGATTACAGGGGTTCTGGAAACACCATATATTTT; CDR3aa: CASSVDYRGSGNTIYF
d_gene: -; v_gene: TRBV7-9; j_gene: TRBJ2-3; abundance: -; len: 13; CDR3nt: TGTGCCAGCAGCTTAGGCCAGGGGGATACGCAGTATTTT; CDR3aa: CASSLGQGDTQYF
d_gene: -; v_gene: TRBV7-2; j_gene: TRBJ2-1; abundance: few; len: 17; CDR3nt: TGTGCCAGCAGCTCCCCTTCAGCGGGATGGGGGCCGGATGAGCAGTTCTTC; CDR3aa: CASSSPSAGWGPDEQFF
d_gene: TRBD1; v_gene: TRBV6-2/TRBV6-3; j_gene: TRBJ2-7; abundance: -; len: 15; CDR3nt: TGTGCCAGCAGTTCCGGGACAGGCATATCCTACGAGCAGTACTTC; CDR3aa: CASSSGTGISYEQYF
d_gene: -; v_gene: TRBV7-2; j_gene: TRBJ1-2; abundance: few; len: 15; CDR3nt: TGTGCCAGCAGCTTTAGAGGACAGTCAAACTATGGCTACACCTTC; CDR3aa: CASSFRGQSNYGYTF
d_gene: TRBD2; v_gene: TRBV9; j_gene: TRBJ2-7; abundance: -; len: 15; CDR3nt: TGTGCCAGCAGCCCTACTAGCGGGAGTGCCTACGAGCAGTACTTC; CDR3aa: CASSPTSGSAYEQYF
d_gene: TRBD1; v_gene: TRBV19; j_gene: TRBJ1-2; abundance: once; len: 15; CDR3nt: TGTGCCAGTAGTCAAGGGACAGGGGAAGGGTATGGCTACACCTTC; CDR3aa: CASSQGTGEGYGYTF
d_gene: TRBD1; v_gene: TRBV5-1; j_gene: TRBJ2-1; abundance: once; len: 17; CDR3nt: TGCGCCAGCAGCTCGGGACAGGGGCGAGTTGGGTACAATGAGCAGTTCTTC; CDR3aa: CASSSGQGRVGYNEQFF
d_gene: TRBD2; v_gene: TRBV5-1; j_gene: TRBJ2-3; abundance: -; len: 14; CDR3nt: TGCGCCAGCACCCTAGCGGGAAGCACAGATACGCAGTATTTT; CDR3aa: CASTLAGSTDTQYF
d_gene: -; v_gene: TRBV27; j_gene: TRBJ2-7; abundance: -; len: 16; CDR3nt: TGTGCCAGCAGTCCCCGTCGGGGCGGGACGTTCTACGAGCAGTACTTC; CDR3aa: CASSPRRGGTFYEQYF
d_gene: -; v_gene: TRBV21-1; j_gene: TRBJ1-1; abundance: -; len: 16; CDR3nt: TGTGCCACCCGCGGCGGGGCGCGGACAGGGGACACTGAAGCTTTCTTT; CDR3aa: CATRGGARTGDTEAFF
d_gene: -; v_gene: TRBV10-3; j_gene: TRBJ2-1; abundance: -; len: 13; CDR3nt: TGTGCCATCAGTGAGGACAAGAACAATGAGCAGTTCTTC; CDR3aa: CAISEDKNNEQFF
d_gene: -; v_gene: TRBV2; j_gene: TRBJ2-5; abundance: -; len: 13; CDR3nt: TGTGCCAGCAGTGATTCATTCGGAGAGACCCAGTACTTC; CDR3aa: CASSDSFGETQYF
d_gene: TRBD1; v_gene: TRBV5-4; j_gene: TRBJ1-2; abundance: -; len: 15; CDR3nt: TGTGCCAGCAGCGGACAGGGGCCCGCTAACTATGGCTACACCTTC; CDR3aa: CASSGQGPANYGYTF
d_gene: -; v_gene: TRBV7-2; j_gene: TRBJ2-7; abundance: -; len: 12; CDR3nt: TGTGCCAGCAGCTTATCCGGCTACGAGCAGTACTTC; CDR3aa: CASSLSGYEQYF
d_gene: -; v_gene: TRBV5-4; j_gene: TRBJ1-1; abundance: -; len: 13; CDR3nt: TGTGCCAGCAGCCCGGGGGGGCAGGCGGAAGCTTTCTTT; CDR3aa: CASSPGGQAEAFF
d_gene: TRBD1; v_gene: TRBV7-2; j_gene: TRBJ1-5; abundance: -; len: 19; CDR3nt: TGTGCCAGCAGCTCTTACAGAGGGGGACAGCGCTTCCCGAATCAGCCCCAGCATTTT; CDR3aa: CASSSYRGGQRFPNQPQHF